One sample yielded the 23 T cell receptor beta chains listed below, sequenced in a study of CD8+ T cells in alopecia areata. Sequencing used cDNA as its template, made by extracting RNA and reverse transcribing it. Some clones are missing from TCRdb's copy, which holds only in-frame ones; the method was immunoSEQ multiplex PCR. The record shows about 2,700 clones for this sample, with no singletons present. Sequences were obtained from lesional skin. These receptors all stem from a C3H/HeJ mouse with alopecia areata. The MHC haplotype of the strain is H2-k.

There are many counts of this clone. Gene names and germline match the mouse. The sequenced fragment ends 4 residues before the CDR3 boundary, so the rest is inferred from the germline J gene. V is TRBV13-3 and J is TRBJ2-7; 9 nucleotides line up with TRBD2. This CDR3 is built from 14 residues. Germline V gives CDR1 NNHDY, CDR2 SYVADS. The sequenced part of the CDR3 DNA is TGTGCCAGCAGTGATACGGACTGGGGTTAT. Amino acids: CASSDTDWGY. In full, the CDR3 is CASSDTDWGYEQYF.

To note about this clone: The genes are named according to mouse. Read data end 4 residues before the CDR3 end; the end is taken from the germline J gene. This sequence joins TRBV13-3 and TRBJ1-1, with D perhaps matching TRBD1 (6 bases). There are 12 residues in the CDR3. Trimming stripped 5 bases from V and 1 base from J, with 6 bases between. Germline-derived CDR1 and CDR2 are NNHDY and SYVADS. The CDR3 bases that were read are TGTGCCAGCAGACAGGGGAACACA. This sequence encodes CASRQGNT. The CDR3 in full is CASRQGNTEVFF.

The sample holds many counts of this clone. The gene names here belong to mouse. The read gets to within 4 residues of the CDR3 end, and the germline J gene fills in the rest. The genes are TRBV19 and TRBJ1-2, with D perhaps TRBD1 (6 bases). The CDR3 is made up of 14 amino acids. CDR1 and CDR2 (germline): FNHDT, SITEND (reference sequence). CDR3 DNA, as far as it was read: TGTGCCAGCAGTATATGGGGGGGCGCCGTC. Translating it yields CASSIWGGAV. The CDR3 in full is CASSIWGGAVDYTF.

This clone is judged medium-sized. Gene names and germline match the mouse. The read comes to an end 4 residues before the CDR3 does, leaving the germline J gene to fill in the end. J is TRBJ1-1 and V is TRBV13-2; the match to TRBD1 covers 9 bases. The V gene's germline CDR1 is NNHNN and CDR2 SYGAGS (reference sequence). The CDR3 contains 15 residues. The covered CDR3 bases are TGTGCCAGCGGTGAGCCCGGGACAGGGAAGACA. Translated, it gives CASGEPGTGKT. The whole CDR3 is CASGEPGTGKTEVFF.

This clone was recorded at least ten times. The listed genes are named as in mouse. The read falls 4 residues short of the CDR3 end, and the missing part is taken from the germline J gene. This chain connects TRBV19 to TRBJ2-7; D uncertain. The CDR3 totals 13 residues. In germline, CDR1 is FNHDT, CDR2 SITEND (reference sequence). Trimming cost V 5 bases and J 0 bases, with 9 bases left between them. CDR3 amino acids: CASSPLDSYEQYF. Incomplete CDR3 DNA: TGTGCCAGCAGCCCTCTGGACTCCTAT.

The sample holds a few counts of this clone. Mouse gene names apply. The CDR3 bases that were read are TGTGCCAGCAGCCGGGACAGGGGGGACACCGGG. Translating it yields CASSRDRGDTG. The CDR3 reads in full as CASSRDRGDTGQLYF. The gene calls are TRBV13-3 and TRBJ2-2; 11 bases are a match to TRBD1. Sequencing ends 4 residues short of the CDR3 end; the germline J gene provides the rest. The germline V gene has CDR1 NNHDY and CDR2 SYVADS. CDR3 length equals 15 residues. The V gene end was trimmed by 5 bases and the J gene end by 3 bases; junction bases not matched to a gene: 3.

This clone was seen a few times. The gene symbols are mouse symbols. The read comes to an end 4 residues before the CDR3 does, leaving the germline J gene to fill in the end. J is TRBJ2-4 and V is TRBV4, with TRBD2 matching over 13 bases. CDR1 is LGHDT and CDR2 is YNNKQL in the germline V gene (reference sequence). The CDR3 length is 13 residues. The sequenced part of the CDR3 DNA is TGTGCCAGCAGGGACTGGGGGGGCAAC. Translating it yields CASRDWGGN. The full CDR3 reads CASRDWGGNTLYF.

This clone was observed a handful of times. Translating the DNA gives a protein that differs from the TCRdb entry at residue 13; the protein shown here is that DNA translation. This likely reflects a read error, since a far larger clone is one base away. Germline and genes: mouse. Sequencing ends 3 residues short of the CDR3 end; the germline J gene provides the rest. V and J are TRBV19 and TRBJ1-3, with TRBD1 matching 8 bases. With V trimmed by 4 bases and J by 0 bases, 6 bases remained unmatched. The CDR3 has 16 amino acids. Germline V CDR1 and CDR2: FNHDT, SITEND (reference sequence). CDR3 amino acids: CASSPQDRASGNTLYF. Incomplete CDR3 DNA: TGTGCCAGCAGTCCCCAGGACAGGGCTTCTGGAAATACG.

This clone was detected many times. Mouse gene names apply. The read is 4 residues too short to cover the CDR3 end, so that end is filled in from the germline J gene. The chain uses TRBV13-3 and TRBJ2-1, with 7 nucleotides matching TRBD1. With 6 bases clipped from V and 2 bases from J, the junction kept 2 bases outside the gene matches. This CDR3 has 13 residues. The germline V gene encodes CDR1 NNHDY and CDR2 SYVADS. Partial CDR3 DNA: TGTGCCAGCATCACAGGGGACTATGCT. Its protein product is CASITGDYA. The complete CDR3 reads CASITGDYAEQFF.

A remark on this clone: The protein recorded in TCRdb does not match the translated DNA at residue 11; the protein presented here comes from translating the DNA. Genes here carry mouse names. The sequence runs out 3 residues before the end of the CDR3; the remainder is reconstructed from the germline J gene. The chain is built from TRBV4 and TRBJ1-3; D is unclear. Trimming took 4 bases from V and 0 from J, leaving 7 bases between them. CDR1 and CDR2 from the germline V gene are LGHDT and YNNKQL (reference sequence). The CDR3 contains 14 residues. CDR3 residues: CASSLQVSGNTLYF. Partial CDR3 DNA: TGTGCCAGCAGCTTACAAGTTTCTGGAAATACG. The variable domain in full, with the rest retrieved from reference TRBV4 and TRBJ1-3, is ETAVFQTPNYHVTQVGNEVSFNCKQTLGHDTMYWYKQDSKKLLKIMFSYNNKQLIVNETVPRRFSPQSSDKAHLNLRIKSVEPEDSAVYLCASSLQVSGNTLYFGEGSRLIVV.

In this sample, this clone turned up many times. Germline and genes: mouse. The read comes to an end 4 residues before the CDR3 does, leaving the germline J gene to fill in the end. The chain employs TRBV12-1 and TRBJ1-2; TRBD1 aligns across 7 bases. CDR1 is SGHSN and CDR2 is HYEKVE in the germline V gene. The CDR3 is 13 residues long. The junction had 4 bases not matched to a gene; V was cut back by 4 bases and J by 3 bases. Partial CDR3 DNA: TGTGCCAGCTCCGCGGGACAGTACTCC. This codes for CASSAGQYS. The full CDR3 is CASSAGQYSDYTF. The variable domain in full, completed from reference TRBV12-1 and TRBJ1-2, reads DSGVVQSPRHIIKEKGGRSVLTCIPISGHSNVVWYQQTLGKELKFLIQHYEKVERDKGFLPSRFSVQQFDDYHSEMNMSALELEDSAMYFCASSAGQYSDYTFGSGTRLLVI.

This clone was picked up many times. Here the gene names and germline are mouse. The DNA ends 4 residues before the CDR3 does, and the rest of the CDR3 is filled in from the germline J gene. The chain recombines TRBV17 with TRBJ2-5; D perhaps matches TRBD2 (6 bases). The CDR3 consists of 15 residues. Trimming took 0 bases from V and 3 from J, leaving 10 bases between them. Germline loops: CDR1 MNHDT, CDR2 YYDKIL. The chain's CDR3 is CASSRDGDFQDTQYF. The CDR3 DNA, read in part, is TGTGCTAGCAGTAGAGATGGGGACTTTCAAGAC.

Turning to this clone: Gene names are the mouse ones. The CDR3 end is not reached by the read, which stops 4 residues before it; the germline J gene fills it in. V gene TRBV19 combines with J gene TRBJ2-3; 11 positions match TRBD2. The CDR3 is made up of 15 amino acids. Germline CDR1 is FNHDT and CDR2 is SITEND (reference sequence). After removal of 4 bases from V and 0 bases from J, the junction contained 1 base not matched to a gene. CDR3 in amino acids: CASSGTGGSAETLYF. CDR3 bases read: TGTGCCAGCAGTGGGACTGGGGGTAGTGCAGAA.

As for this clone: This may be a read error, as it is one base from a much larger clone. The listed genes are named as in mouse. The CDR3 extends 4 residues past the end of the read, so its final part is completed from the germline J gene. V and J are TRBV14 and TRBJ2-4, with D maybe TRBD1 (6 bases). V lost 4 bases, J lost 3 bases, and 6 bases lay in between. Germline values: CDR1 SGHDT, CDR2 FRDEAV. CDR3 length equals 12 residues. Here the CDR3 reads CASSDRQNTLYF. The CDR3 DNA, read in part, is TGTGCCAGCAGTGACAGGCAAAAC.

This clone was counted ten times or more. The gene symbols are mouse symbols. The CDR3 end lies 4 residues beyond the end of the read and is filled in from the germline J gene. This rearrangement joins TRBV13-1 to TRBJ1-1; a weak D match, TRBD1 (6 bases). The germline V gene has CDR1 NSHNY and CDR2 SYGAGN. CDR3 length equals 13 residues. Trimming pared 5 bases from V and 0 bases from J, leaving 8 bases between. Partial CDR3 DNA: TGTGCCAGCAGGGACAGATCAAACACA. Protein sequence: CASRDRSNT. The entire CDR3 is CASRDRSNTEVFF.

Concerning this clone itself: A read error may be the cause here, since a much bigger clone is one base away. Any gene name here is a mouse gene name. Read sequence stops 4 residues before the CDR3 end, and the germline J gene provides the missing end. J is TRBJ2-1 and V is TRBV2, with D maybe TRBD1 (6 bases). The V end lost 6 bases, the J end lost 4 bases, and 13 bases lay between the germline ends. The CDR3 extends over 14 amino acids. The germline V gene encodes CDR1 LGHNA and CDR2 YSYQKL. This CDR3 reads CASSIGTRYAEQFF. The covered CDR3 bases are TGTGCCAGCAGTATAGGGACAAGATATGCT.

In its sample, this clone was seen many times. Mouse gene names apply. The CDR3 extends 4 residues past the end of the read, so its final part is completed from the germline J gene. The chain joins TRBV31 to TRBJ2-2, with 10 bases identical to TRBD1. The CDR3 extends over 19 amino acids. Trimming removed 0 bases from V and 0 bases from J; junction bases left unmatched: 10. The germline V gene encodes CDR1 GKSSPN and CDR2 SITVG. CDR3 sequence reads: CAWSLPDRGRFANTGQLYF. CDR3 DNA, as far as it was read: TGTGCCTGGAGTCTTCCCGACAGGGGGCGGTTTGCAAACACCGGG.

This clone was seen ten or more times. The protein here is the DNA translation, as the TCRdb protein differs from it at residue 12. Here the gene names and germline are mouse. The sequenced fragment ends 3 residues before the CDR3 boundary, so the rest is inferred from the germline J gene. The gene calls are TRBV13-1 and TRBJ1-3; D might be TRBD1 (5 bases). The CDR3 has 15 amino acids. Trimming removed 4 bases at V and 4 bases at J, with 15 bases between. Germline lookup yields CDR1 NSHNY and CDR2 SYGAGN. Partial CDR3 DNA: TGTGCCAGCAGTCATCCCTCAGGGAGCGGAAATACG. It specifies CASSHPSGSGNT. The complete CDR3 reads CASSHPSGSGNTLYF.

This clone appeared many times. The gene symbols are mouse symbols. The read is 4 residues too short to cover the CDR3 end, so that end is filled in from the germline J gene. The rearrangement joins TRBV13-3 to TRBJ2-3; tentatively, D is TRBD2 (5 bases). The germline gives CDR1 NNHDY, CDR2 SYVADS. The CDR3 spans 14 residues. The germline V and J ends were trimmed by 0 bases and 1 base, with 6 bases remaining between them. The part of the CDR3 DNA that was read is TGTGCCAGCAGTGATGGACTGCGTGCAGAA. Encoded protein: CASSDGLRAE. The whole CDR3 region reads CASSDGLRAETLYF.

This clone showed up many times. Gene names refer to mouse genes. The missing CDR3 end, 4 residues past where the read stops, is filled in from the germline J gene. The chain carries TRBV16 and TRBJ2-4; 8 bases are shared with TRBD1. Germline lookup yields CDR1 SGHSA and CDR2 FRNQAP. Unmatched junction bases numbered 4, after V lost 5 bases and J lost 0 bases. The CDR3 is 15 amino acids. The CDR3 sequence: CASSARGHSQNTLYF. The CDR3 bases that were read are TGTGCAAGCAGCGCCAGGGGGCATAGTCAAAAC.

This clone was counted only a few times. Genes and germline come from the mouse. The DNA ends 4 residues before the CDR3 does, and the rest of the CDR3 is filled in from the germline J gene. J is TRBJ2-3 and V is TRBV31, with a tentative D call TRBD2 (6 bases). In germline, CDR1 is GKSSPN, CDR2 SITVG. Trimming cost V 3 bases and J 1 base, with 14 bases left between them. The CDR3 length is 15 residues. CDR3 sequence reads: CAWSPNWVCAETLYF. The sequenced part of the CDR3 DNA is TGTGCCTGGAGCCCCAACTGGGTGTGTGCAGAA.

This clone was observed at least ten times. A far larger clone differs by one base, so this is likely a read error. Gene labels here are mouse ones. Read coverage stops 4 residues before the CDR3 terminus; the germline J gene supplies the remainder. The chain employs TRBV5 and TRBJ2-2; 7 nucleotides line up with TRBD1. J lost 1 base, V lost 4 bases, and 3 bases had no gene match. The length of the CDR3 is 15 residues. In germline, CDR1 is LGHNA, CDR2 YNLKQL (reference sequence). Incomplete CDR3 DNA: TGTGCCAGCAGCCGTGACAGGGTAAACACCGGG. Protein: CASSRDRVNTG. The whole CDR3 protein reads CASSRDRVNTGQLYF.

In its sample, this clone is hyperexpanded. Here the gene names and germline are mouse. Sequencing ends 4 residues short of the CDR3 end; the germline J gene provides the rest. The chain recombines TRBV14 with TRBJ2-3, with 12 positions matching TRBD2. Trimming took 7 bases from V and 1 from J; bases not matched to a gene: 4. Germline V gives CDR1 SGHDT, CDR2 FRDEAV. The CDR3 has 15 amino acids. This CDR3 reads CASPGTGGRAETLYF. The sequenced part of the CDR3 DNA is TGTGCCAGCCCCGGGACTGGGGGGCGTGCAGAA.